These 19 T cell receptor beta chains originate from one sample sequenced in a study of blood T cells in healthy people across ages. PCR was performed a second time for 7 to 11 cycles using a sample-barcoded 5' primer and a J-beta primer mix. TCRdb used MiXCR to reprocess the 5' RACE reads, holding one entry per CDR3 protein. The repertoire consists of about 810,000 distinct CDR3 sequences, with approximately 35% occurring once and the leading ten covering 13%. Sequencing used blood. These TCRs come from a man between 18 and 29 years old in good health.

This chain connects TRBV29-1 to TRBJ1-1; D might be TRBD1 (6 bases). The germline V gene has CDR1 SQVTM and CDR2 ANQGSEA. The length of the CDR3 is 13 residues. With 2 bases removed from V and 1 base from J, the gap between germline ends came to 8 bases. CDR3 DNA: TGCAGCGTTGAACAGGGGAGGAACACTGAAGCTTTCTTT. Its protein is CSVEQGRNTEAFF.

In regard to this clonotype: A much more abundant neighbour one base away suggests this may be a read error. V and J are TRBV20-1 and TRBJ1-2; a weak D match, TRBD1 (5 bases). Germline assignment: CDR1 DFQATT and CDR2 SNEGSKA (reference sequence). The CDR3 loop spans 13 amino acids. V was shortened by 3 bases and J by 8 bases, with 16 bases between the two germline ends. The CDR3 reads CSASRRESRGYTF. For the CDR3, the DNA is TGCAGTGCTAGCCGCAGGGAATCGCGGGGCTACACCTTC.

This clonotype appeared a few times. This sequence joins TRBV29-1 and TRBJ1-2; 11 bases match TRBD1. V shed 6 bases, J shed 3 bases, and the junction held 9 bases outside the gene matches. The CDR3 covers 15 residues. CDR1 is SQVTM and CDR2 is ANQGSEA in the germline V gene. In DNA, the CDR3 is TGCAGCGTACCGGGACAGGGGGTGAAAGACTATGGCTACACCTTC. Protein sequence: CSVPGQGVKDYGYTF.

The chain couples TRBV20-1 to TRBJ2-3; no reliable D call. The V gene's germline CDR1 is DFQATT and CDR2 SNEGSKA (reference sequence). CDR3 length equals 12 residues. Trimming removed 0 bases from V and 4 bases from J, with 5 bases in between. The CDR3 spells CSARDLADTQYF. DNA of the CDR3: TGCAGTGCTAGAGATCTGGCAGATACGCAGTATTTT.

This clonotype has just a few counts. The chain carries TRBV5-6 and TRBJ1-2, with unresolved D. Germline V gene data show CDR1 as SGHDT and CDR2 as YYEEEE. Deletions cut 0 bases from V and 4 bases from J, with 10 bases between. CDR3 size: 14 residues. The chain's CDR3 is CASSLDQKLYGYTF. CDR3 DNA: TGTGCCAGCAGCTTGGACCAGAAACTCTATGGCTACACCTTC.

Regarding this clonotype: One junction end disagrees with the germline gene, perhaps due to a read error. J is TRBJ2-1 and V is TRBV6-1; D is possibly TRBD1 (6 bases). This CDR3 has 14 amino acids. From germline, CDR1 is MNHNS and CDR2 SASEGT. CDR3 coding DNA: TGTGCCAGCAGTGAACCGGACAGATCCTACGAGCAGTGCTTC. Translation: CASSEPDRSYEQCF.

This clonotype was observed a few times. Written as DNA, the CDR3 is TGTGCCAGCAGTTTAGAAGGTTGGGGTGGCTACACCTTC. Its translation: CASSLEGWGGYTF. This chain joins TRBV12-3 or TRBV12-4 and TRBJ1-2; D is uncertain. This CDR3 has 13 residues. With 1 base removed from V and 7 bases from J, the gap between germline ends came to 10 bases.

V usage is TRBV20-1 and J usage is TRBJ1-5; 10 positions agree with TRBD1. Germline CDR1 and CDR2: DFQATT and SNEGSKA (reference sequence). The CDR3 spans 15 residues. V gave up 4 bases and J gave up 7 bases; unmatched junction bases: 10. The chain's CDR3 is CSATVGQGPGQPQHF. CDR3 DNA: TGCAGTGCTACAGTGGGACAGGGGCCTGGGCAGCCCCAGCATTTT.

The chain combines TRBV5-1 with TRBJ1-4; TRBD1 might be the D (5 bases). Germline V gives CDR1 SGHRS, CDR2 YFSETQ. The CDR3 sequence is 15 residues long. V lost 0 bases, J lost 6 bases, and 12 bases lay in between. This CDR3 is CASSLEAGTHEKLFF. The DNA for the CDR3 is TGCGCCAGCAGCTTGGAGGCGGGGACTCATGAAAAACTGTTTTTT.

This clonotype was seen ten or more times. Written as DNA, the CDR3 is TGCAGTGCTAGAGATGGGACTAGCGGATGGGAGACCCAGTACTTC. This sequence encodes CSARDGTSGWETQYF. V gene TRBV20-1 combines with J gene TRBJ2-5, with 11 bases identical to TRBD2. The CDR3 consists of 15 residues. CDR1 DFQATT and CDR2 SNEGSKA come from the germline V gene (reference sequence). The junction had 5 bases not matched to a gene; V was cut back by 0 bases and J by 5 bases.

A note on this clonotype: Sequence at one end of the junction differs from germline and may be a read error. CDR3 DNA sequence: TGTGCCAGCAGCGTTAGGAACTCAGGGGGCAATGAGCAGCACTTC. It is translated as CASSVRNSGGNEQHF. V and J are TRBV7-9 and TRBJ2-7, with TRBD1 matching over 8 bases. The CDR3 has 15 residues. Germline V gene sequence: CDR1 SEHNR, CDR2 FQNEAQ (reference sequence).

The gene calls are TRBV18 and TRBJ2-7; 9 positions match TRBD2. The end of the DNA is better explained by TRBJ2-5, so the J call may be wrong. Germline lookup yields CDR1 KGHSH and CDR2 LQKENI. CDR3 length: 15 amino acids. The chain's CDR3 is CASSPPTSGSETQYF. The CDR3 DNA is TGTGCCAGCTCACCACCGACTAGCGGCTCAGAGACCCAGTACTTC.

The V gene is TRBV4-2, the J gene TRBJ2-4; D gene ambiguous. The J call may be mistaken, given a closer DNA end match to TRBJ2-7. This CDR3 is 15 amino acids long. Per germline, CDR1 LGHNA and CDR2 YNFKEQ. Written as DNA, the CDR3 is TGTGCCAGCAGCCAAGATCGAGGACCTTACTACGAGCAGTACTTC. It codes for CASSQDRGPYYEQYF.

This clonotype has a handful of counts. V gene TRBV12-3 or TRBV12-4 combines with J gene TRBJ1-1, with TRBD1 as a possible D gene (5 bases). Trimming took off 4 bases at V and 4 bases at J, with 10 bases between the two ends. The length of the CDR3 is 13 residues. The CDR3 region has the DNA TGTGCCAGCAGTTCCAGGGATGGCACTGAAGCTTTCTTT. Protein sequence: CASSSRDGTEAFF.

The chain joins TRBV5-1 to TRBJ2-2; D is possibly TRBD1 (6 bases). Germline values: CDR1 SGHRS, CDR2 YFSETQ. V dropped 6 bases and J dropped 0 bases, with 21 bases sitting between them. The CDR3 has 18 residues. The CDR3 DNA sequence: TGCGCCAGCAAACGACAGCCGCAGGGGAAGGCGAACACCGGGGAGCTGTTTTTT. This codes for CASKRQPQGKANTGELFF.

This rearrangement joins TRBV27 to TRBJ1-1, with D possibly TRBD1 on 5 matching bases. The CDR3 spans 15 residues. CDR1 MNHEY and CDR2 SMNVEV come from the germline V gene (reference sequence). V lost 0 bases, J lost 0 bases, and 8 bases lay in between. CDR3 coding DNA: TGTGCCAGCAGTTTATCTAGGGGCATGAACACTGAAGCTTTCTTT. Translation gives CASSLSRGMNTEAFF.

For this clonotype: A read error is possible here, since a much larger clone lies one base away. V gene TRBV29-1 combines with J gene TRBJ2-1, with 8 nucleotides matching TRBD1. Trimming at V came to 7 bases and at J to 13 bases, leaving 12 bases not matched to a gene. This CDR3 has 12 amino acids. In germline, CDR1 is SQVTM, CDR2 ANQGSEA. The DNA of the CDR3 is TGCAGCGCTCCGACAGGGGAAGAGACCCAGTTCTTC. Protein: CSAPTGEETQFF.

This clonotype appeared a few times. The V call is TRBV4-1, the J call TRBJ1-3; TRBD1 aligns across 8 bases. Germline V gene sequence: CDR1 MGHRA, CDR2 YSYEKL. V was clipped by 1 base and J by 11 bases; unmatched bases: 7. The CDR3 extends over 14 amino acids. CDR3 bases: TGCGCCAGCAGCCAAGGATCAGGGGGCGCGTCCATATATTTT. It specifies CASSQGSGGASIYF.

To note about this clonotype: This may arise from a read error, as a much more abundant clone is one base away. For the CDR3, the DNA is TGCAGCGTTGAAGAAGGACTAGTGGGAGATCAGTACTTC. Protein: CSVEEGLVGDQYF. The chain combines TRBV29-1 with TRBJ2-7; 7 positions match TRBD2. The V gene end was trimmed by 0 bases and the J gene end by 10 bases; junction bases not matched to a gene: 9. This CDR3 region has 13 residues. The germline V gene has CDR1 SQVTM and CDR2 ANQGSEA.